This T cell receptor (beta chain) was sequenced for a study of beta chain features in type 1 diabetes. At the level of the study: Regarding age, gender and cell yields, patients proved similar to healthy donors. Study-wide findings and caveats: The study found fewer insertions and more deletions at VDJ junctions in type 1 diabetes patients. Shortening that was moderate but significant affected the TCRB CDR3s of Type 1 diabetes patients in all four CD4+ subsets. It was possible that PCR favored shorter templates, equally so in patients and controls.

The investigators reverse transcribed all of the isolated RNA, so they sequenced expressed TCRB transcripts. The method was immunoSEQ multiplex PCR; TCRdb's version includes in-frame clones alone and lacks a portion of them. The table has around 26,000 clones, approximately 70% seen once; the top ten hold about 1.1%. From germline, CDR1 is SGHRS and CDR2 YFSETQ. V was clipped by 3 bases and J by 0 bases, with 10 bases between them. The CDR3 loop spans 14 amino acids. A note on this clone: Its antigen is still unknown.

This receptor was taken from a woman between 40 and 50 years old with type 1 diabetes. This sequence joins TRBV5-1 and TRBJ2-7; no clear D gene. The sequencing sample was made of stem cell memory CD4+ T cells from blood. CDR3 DNA: TGCGCCAGCAGCTCTGGCCCTAGCTCCTACGAGCAGTACTTC. Its translation: CASSSGPSSYEQYF.